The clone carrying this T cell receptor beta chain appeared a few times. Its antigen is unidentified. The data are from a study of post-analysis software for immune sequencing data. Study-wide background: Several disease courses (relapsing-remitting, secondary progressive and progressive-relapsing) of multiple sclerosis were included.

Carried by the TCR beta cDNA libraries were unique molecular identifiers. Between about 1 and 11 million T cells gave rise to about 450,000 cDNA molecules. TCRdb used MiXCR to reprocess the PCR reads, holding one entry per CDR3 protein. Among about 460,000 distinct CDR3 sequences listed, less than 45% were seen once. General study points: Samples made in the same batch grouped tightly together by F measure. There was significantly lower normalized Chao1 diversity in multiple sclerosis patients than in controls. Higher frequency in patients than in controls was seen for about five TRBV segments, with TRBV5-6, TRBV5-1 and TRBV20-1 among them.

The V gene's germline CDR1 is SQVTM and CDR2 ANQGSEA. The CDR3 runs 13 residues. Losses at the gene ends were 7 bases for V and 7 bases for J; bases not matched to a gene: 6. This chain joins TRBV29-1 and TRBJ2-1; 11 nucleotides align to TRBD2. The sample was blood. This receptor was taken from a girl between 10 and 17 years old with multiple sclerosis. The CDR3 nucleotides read TGCAGCGCTACTAGCGGGGGTCCAAATGAGCAGTTCTTC. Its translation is CSATSGGPNEQFF.